These 14 T cell receptor beta chains came from one sample sequenced in a study of blood T cells in healthy people across ages. Sample-barcoded 5' priming and a J-beta primer mix drove a second PCR of about 7 to 12 cycles. TCRdb passed the 5' RACE reads through MiXCR, listing each CDR3 protein once. The sample records roughly 1,700,000 distinct CDR3 sequences, roughly 30% being singletons. Sequencing was performed on blood. Receptors were obtained from a young woman in good health.

This clonotype was counted only a few times. J is TRBJ1-5 and V is TRBV6-2 or TRBV6-3; 7 bases map to TRBD1. Germline values: CDR1 MNHEY, CDR2 SVGEGT. The V gene end was trimmed by 6 bases and the J gene end by 4 bases; junction bases not matched to a gene: 6. This CDR3 comprises 14 residues. The CDR3 DNA is TGTGCCAGCAGCCAACAGACAGGGAATCAGCCCCAGCATTTT. Its translation is CASSQQTGNQPQHF.

There are many counts of this clonotype. CDR3 DNA sequence: TGTGCCAGCAGCTTCGGACAGGGATTCTACAATGAGCAGTTCTTC. Translation gives CASSFGQGFYNEQFF. The chain employs TRBV7-2 and TRBJ2-1; 8 nucleotides match TRBD1. The CDR3 spans 15 residues. CDR1 and CDR2 from the germline V gene are SGHTA and FQGNSA. The V and J ends lost 3 bases and 3 bases, in that order; junction bases with no gene match: 4.

The rearrangement uses TRBV6-2 or TRBV6-3 and TRBJ2-3, with a possible D match to TRBD1 (6 bases). CDR1 and CDR2 (germline): MNHEY, SVGEGT. The CDR3 length is 16 residues. Deletions cut 2 bases from V and 6 bases from J, with 18 bases between. Here the CDR3 reads CASSYVQGPVVDTQYF. The CDR3 DNA follows: TGTGCCAGCAGTTACGTCCAGGGGCCGGTTGTGGATACGCAGTATTTT.

This clonotype has just a few counts. V usage is TRBV27 and J usage is TRBJ2-1, with 12 bases fitting TRBD2. Per the germline V gene, CDR1 is MNHEY and CDR2 is SMNVEV (reference sequence). Trimming took 6 bases from V and 6 from J; bases not matched to a gene: 3. The CDR3 covers 14 residues. In DNA form, the CDR3 reads TGTGCCAGCAGACCGACTAGCGGGGGCAATGAGCAGTTCTTC. This translates into CASRPTSGGNEQFF.

Note on this clonotype: An end of the junction does not agree with germline; a read error may underlie this. The chain has TRBV6-5 and TRBJ2-3; unclear D gene. The CDR3 contains 15 residues. Germline V CDR1 and CDR2: MNHEY, SVGAGI. CDR3 protein: CTSSSDRSFTDTQYF. For the CDR3, the DNA is TGTACCAGCAGTTCGGACCGCAGCTTCACAGATACGCAGTATTTT.

This clonotype was seen a few times. The chain recombines TRBV6-5 with TRBJ2-5; D uncertain. CDR1 is MNHEY, CDR2 SVGAGI, per germline. CDR3 size: 16 residues. V lost 3 bases and J lost 3, with 17 bases in between. The CDR3 DNA reads TGTGCCAGCAGTTATGGGCAGTACACACTAAAAGAGACCCAGTACTTC. This gives the protein CASSYGQYTLKETQYF.

In its sample, this clonotype was seen a few times. The chain links TRBV28 to TRBJ1-3; 7 nucleotides agree with TRBD1. The CDR3 consists of 16 residues. From germline, CDR1 is MDHEN and CDR2 SYDVKM. With V trimmed by 2 bases and J by 4 bases, 8 bases remained unmatched. CDR3 loop: CASSLPTDRDGNTIYF. CDR3 DNA: TGTGCCAGCAGTTTACCGACCGACAGGGACGGAAACACCATATATTTT. Together with reference TRBV28 and TRBJ1-3, the CDR3 gives the full variable domain: DVKVTQSSRYLVKRTGEKVFLECVQDMDHENMFWYRQDPGLGLRLIYFSYDVKMKEKGDIPEGYSVSREKKERFSLILESASTNQTSMYLCASSLPTDRDGNTIYFGEGSWLTVV.

As concerns this clonotype: A junction end diverges from the germline sequence, so it may reflect a read error. The rearrangement links TRBV24-1 to TRBJ2-5, with TRBD1 identical over 7 bases. This CDR3 has 16 amino acids. Germline lookup yields CDR1 KGHDR and CDR2 SFDVKD. In DNA form, the CDR3 reads TGTGTCACCAGTGATACCGGGACAGACTACCAAGAGACCCAGTACTTC. Translating it yields CVTSDTGTDYQETQYF.

This clonotype has only a few counts. V and J are TRBV28 and TRBJ2-1; 11 positions match TRBD2. The ends lost 6 bases at V and 0 bases at J; junction bases unmatched: 4. CDR1 and CDR2 from the germline V gene are MDHEN and SYDVKM. The CDR3 consists of 16 residues. The CDR3 reads CASSPTSGDSYNEQFF. Here the CDR3 DNA reads TGTGCCAGCAGCCCGACTAGCGGGGACTCCTACAATGAGCAGTTCTTC.

The rearrangement links TRBV28 to TRBJ2-3; D perhaps matches TRBD2 (6 bases). Germline values: CDR1 MDHEN, CDR2 SYDVKM. This CDR3 contains 15 residues. The V gene lost 6 bases and the J gene lost 0 bases, with 13 bases spanning the gap. The CDR3 sequence is CASRWSGLSTDTQYF. CDR3 bases: TGTGCCAGCAGATGGAGCGGGCTTAGCACAGATACGCAGTATTTT. Looking up the rest from reference TRBV28 and TRBJ2-3 gives the full variable domain: DVKVTQSSRYLVKRTGEKVFLECVQDMDHENMFWYRQDPGLGLRLIYFSYDVKMKEKGDIPEGYSVSREKKERFSLILESASTNQTSMYLCASRWSGLSTDTQYFGPGTRLTVL.

The rearrangement joins TRBV4-1 to TRBJ2-2; D is unresolved. CDR3 length: 16 amino acids. Germline V CDR1 and CDR2: MGHRA, YSYEKL. The ends were cut back, 1 base at V and 2 bases at J, with 11 bases in the middle. The CDR3 DNA sequence: TGCGCCAGCAGCCAAGTGGGTCCGGTTAACACCGGGGAGCTGTTTTTT. It codes for CASSQVGPVNTGELFF.

This clonotype has a count of ten or more. V gene TRBV5-1 combines with J gene TRBJ2-1; a possible D gene is TRBD1 (5 bases). CDR3 length: 13 residues. Germline CDR1 is SGHRS and CDR2 is YFSETQ. Trimming took off 2 bases at V and 3 bases at J, with 6 bases between the two ends. CDR3 sequence reads: CASSLQVYNEQFF. The CDR3 DNA sequence: TGCGCCAGCAGCTTACAGGTCTACAATGAGCAGTTCTTC.

Only a few counts were recorded for this clonotype. The chain uses TRBV28 and TRBJ2-1; D call uncertain. The V gene lost 9 bases and the J gene lost 3 bases, with 12 bases spanning the gap. The germline gives CDR1 MDHEN, CDR2 SYDVKM. The CDR3 is made up of 13 amino acids. The CDR3 loop reads CASFKVGYNEQFF. CDR3 nucleotide sequence: TGTGCCAGTTTCAAAGTGGGCTACAATGAGCAGTTCTTC.

This clonotype was found a few times. This may be a read error: a much more frequent sequence differs by one nucleotide. The J gene is TRBJ2-1, the V gene TRBV29-1; weak D call: TRBD1 (6 bases). Germline CDR1 is SQVTM and CDR2 is ANQGSEA. Deletions cut 6 bases from V and 10 bases from J, with 16 bases between. The CDR3 runs 12 residues. The CDR3 DNA is TGCAGCGTCCTTCTCGACAGGTACGAGCAGTTCTTC. It is translated as CSVLLDRYEQFF.